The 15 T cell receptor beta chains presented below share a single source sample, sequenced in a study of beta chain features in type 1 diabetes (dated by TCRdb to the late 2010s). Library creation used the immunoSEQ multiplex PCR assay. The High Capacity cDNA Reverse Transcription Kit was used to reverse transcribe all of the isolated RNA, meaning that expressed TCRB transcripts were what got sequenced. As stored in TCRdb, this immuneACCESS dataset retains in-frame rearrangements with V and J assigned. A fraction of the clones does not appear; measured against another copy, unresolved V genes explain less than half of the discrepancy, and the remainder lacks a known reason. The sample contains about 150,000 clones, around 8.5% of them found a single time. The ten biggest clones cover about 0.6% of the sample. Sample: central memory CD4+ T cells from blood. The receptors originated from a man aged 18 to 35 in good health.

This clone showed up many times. Here the CDR3 reads CASSYGTGYGNTIYF. The CDR3 coding sequence is TGTGCCAGCAGCTACGGGACAGGGTATGGAAACACCATATATTTT. The V gene is TRBV7-9, the J gene TRBJ1-3, with TRBD1 matching over 9 bases. V was pared by 4 bases and J by 3 bases, with 4 bases of the junction left unmatched. CDR1 is SEHNR and CDR2 is FQNEAQ in the germline V gene (reference sequence). The CDR3 totals 15 residues.

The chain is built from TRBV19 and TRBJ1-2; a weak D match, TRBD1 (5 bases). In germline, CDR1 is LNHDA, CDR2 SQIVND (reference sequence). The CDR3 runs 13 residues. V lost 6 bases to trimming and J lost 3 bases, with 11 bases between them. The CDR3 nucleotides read TGTGCCAGTAGCAGGGTCGGATACTATGGCTACACCTTC. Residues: CASSRVGYYGYTF.

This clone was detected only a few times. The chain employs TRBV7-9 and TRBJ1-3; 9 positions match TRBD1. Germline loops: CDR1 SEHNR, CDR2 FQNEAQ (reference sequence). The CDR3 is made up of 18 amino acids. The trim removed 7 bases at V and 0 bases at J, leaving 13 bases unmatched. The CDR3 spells CASTEGTGITASGNTIYF. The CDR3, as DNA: TGTGCCAGCACCGAGGGGACAGGGATTACCGCCTCTGGAAACACCATATATTTT.

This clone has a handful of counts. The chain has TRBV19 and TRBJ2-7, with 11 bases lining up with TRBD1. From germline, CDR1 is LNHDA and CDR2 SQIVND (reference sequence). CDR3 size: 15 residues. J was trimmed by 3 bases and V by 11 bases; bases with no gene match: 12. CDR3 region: CAGPGRDRGDYEQYF. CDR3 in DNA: TGTGCCGGGCCCGGCCGGGACAGGGGGGACTACGAGCAGTACTTC. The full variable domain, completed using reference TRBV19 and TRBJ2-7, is DGGITQSPKYLFRKEGQNVTLSCEQNLNHDAMYWYRQDPGQGLRLIYYSQIVNDFQKGDIAEGYSVSREKKESFPLTVTSAQKNPTAFYLCAGPGRDRGDYEQYFGPGTRLTVT.

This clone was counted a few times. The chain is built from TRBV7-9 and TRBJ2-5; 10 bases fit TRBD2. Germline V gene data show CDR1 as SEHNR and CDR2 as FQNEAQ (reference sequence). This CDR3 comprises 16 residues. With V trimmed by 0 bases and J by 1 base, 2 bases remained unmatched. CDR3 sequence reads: CASSLASGGPQETQYF. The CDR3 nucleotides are TGTGCCAGCAGCTTAGCTAGCGGGGGGCCCCAAGAGACCCAGTACTTC.

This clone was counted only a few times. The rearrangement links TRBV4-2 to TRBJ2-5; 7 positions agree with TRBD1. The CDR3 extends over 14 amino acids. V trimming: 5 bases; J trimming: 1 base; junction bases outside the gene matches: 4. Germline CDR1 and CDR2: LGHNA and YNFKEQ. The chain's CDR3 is CASSETGSQETQYF. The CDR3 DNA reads TGTGCCAGCAGCGAGACAGGGTCCCAAGAGACCCAGTACTTC.

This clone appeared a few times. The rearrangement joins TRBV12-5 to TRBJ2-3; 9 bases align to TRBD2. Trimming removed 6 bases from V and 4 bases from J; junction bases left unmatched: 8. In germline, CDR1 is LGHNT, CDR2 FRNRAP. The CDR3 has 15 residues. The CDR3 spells CASGPGLANADTQYF. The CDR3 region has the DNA TGTGCTAGTGGCCCCGGACTAGCGAACGCAGATACGCAGTATTTT.

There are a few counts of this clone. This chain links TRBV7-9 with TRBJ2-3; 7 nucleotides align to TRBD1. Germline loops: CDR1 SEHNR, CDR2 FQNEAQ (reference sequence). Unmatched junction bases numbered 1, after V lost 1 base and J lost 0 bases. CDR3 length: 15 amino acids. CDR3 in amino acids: CASSLGQGSTDTQYF. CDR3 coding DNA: TGTGCCAGCAGCTTAGGACAGGGAAGCACAGATACGCAGTATTTT.

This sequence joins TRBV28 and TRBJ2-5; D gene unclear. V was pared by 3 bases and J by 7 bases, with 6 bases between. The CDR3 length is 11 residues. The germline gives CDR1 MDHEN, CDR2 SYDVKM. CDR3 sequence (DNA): TGTGCCAGCAGTTTGGTCGGGACCCAGTACTTC. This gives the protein CASSLVGTQYF.

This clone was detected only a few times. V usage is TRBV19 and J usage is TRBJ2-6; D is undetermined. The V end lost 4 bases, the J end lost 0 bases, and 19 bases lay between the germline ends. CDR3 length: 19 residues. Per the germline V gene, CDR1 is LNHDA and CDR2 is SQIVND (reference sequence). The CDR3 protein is CASSNVRLATSSGANVLTF. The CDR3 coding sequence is TGTGCCAGTAGTAATGTGCGCCTCGCAACGAGCTCTGGGGCCAACGTCCTGACTTTC.

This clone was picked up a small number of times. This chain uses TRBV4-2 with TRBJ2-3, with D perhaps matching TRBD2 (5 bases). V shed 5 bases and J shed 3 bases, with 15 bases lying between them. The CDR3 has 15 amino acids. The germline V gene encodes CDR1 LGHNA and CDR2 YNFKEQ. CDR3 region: CASSLDGIRTDTQYF. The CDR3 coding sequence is TGTGCCAGCAGCTTAGACGGGATTAGGACAGATACGCAGTATTTT.

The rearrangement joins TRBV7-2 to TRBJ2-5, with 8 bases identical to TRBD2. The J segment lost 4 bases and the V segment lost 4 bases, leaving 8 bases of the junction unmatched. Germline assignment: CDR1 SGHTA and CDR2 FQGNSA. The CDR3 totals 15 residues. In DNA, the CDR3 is TGTGCCAGCAGCTACCTAGCGGGTCCCACAGAGACCCAGTACTTC. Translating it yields CASSYLAGPTETQYF.

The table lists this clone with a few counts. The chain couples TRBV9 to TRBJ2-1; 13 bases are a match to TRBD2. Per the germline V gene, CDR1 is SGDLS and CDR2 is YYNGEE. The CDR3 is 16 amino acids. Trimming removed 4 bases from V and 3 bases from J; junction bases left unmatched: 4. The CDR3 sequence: CASSPWTSGGYNEQFF. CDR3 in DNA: TGTGCCAGCAGCCCCTGGACTAGCGGGGGCTACAATGAGCAGTTCTTC.

CDR3 loop: CASTTSGVEQYF. The DNA for the CDR3 is TGTGCCAGCACCACTTCAGGGGTCGAGCAGTACTTC. V is TRBV27 and J is TRBJ2-7; TRBD1 might be the D (6 bases). Germline CDR1 is MNHEY and CDR2 is SMNVEV (reference sequence). The CDR3 runs to 12 residues. V lost 7 bases, J lost 6 bases, and 13 bases lay in between.

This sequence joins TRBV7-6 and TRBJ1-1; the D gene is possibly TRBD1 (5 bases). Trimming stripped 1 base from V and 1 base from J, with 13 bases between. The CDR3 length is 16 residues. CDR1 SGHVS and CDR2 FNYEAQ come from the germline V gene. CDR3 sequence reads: CASSLGRPGKNTEAFF. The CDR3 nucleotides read TGTGCCAGCAGCTTAGGGCGCCCAGGGAAGAACACTGAAGCTTTCTTT. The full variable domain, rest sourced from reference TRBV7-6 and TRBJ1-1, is GAGVSQSPRYKVTKRGQDVALRCDPISGHVSLYWYRQALGQGPEFLTYFNYEAQQDKSGLPNDRFSAERPEGSISTLTIQRTEQRDSAMYRCASSLGRPGKNTEAFFGQGTRLTVV.